This T cell receptor (beta chain) was captured by sequencing in a study of T cells in Graves' hyperthyroidism and ophthalmopathy. This clonotype turned up a few times. Per germline, CDR1 MNHNS and CDR2 SASEGT. Losses at the gene ends were 6 bases for V and 2 bases for J; bases not matched to a gene: 3. The CDR3 runs to 14 residues. Uncontrolled infection, other autoimmune disease, pregnancy and lactation each barred patients from inclusion. It was RNA transcripts that yielded the amplified TCR beta CDR3 regions. The HTBI primer set drove a first-round RT-PCR of the TCR CDR3. From the multiplex PCR reads, TCRdb called clonotypes with MiXCR, one entry per CDR3 protein. The sample holds some 490,000 distinct CDR3 sequences, around a fifth seen once.

The chain carries TRBV6-1 and TRBJ2-2, with 7 nucleotides matching TRBD1. The sequencing input was blood. The origin of this receptor is a woman between 65 and 79 years old with Graves' ophthalmopathy. The CDR3 DNA sequence: TGTGCCAGCAGGAACAGGGGAAACACCGGGGAGCTGTTTTTT. This translates into CASRNRGNTGELFF.